This T cell receptor (beta chain) was captured in a study of neurological immune-mediated disorders. General observations from the study: HTLV-1-associated myelopathy showed the most TCR clonal expansion; multiple sclerosis the least, below healthy controls. Private repertoires in all groups were suggested by the finding that expanded clones across subjects shared no CDR3 amino acid sequences.

This CDR3 is built from 13 residues. Germline-derived CDR1 and CDR2 are SGHKS and YYEKEE (reference sequence). Synthesis of cDNA was performed by 5'RACE using 10-nucleotide random UMIs. TCRdb independently ran MiXCR on the 5' RACE reads; one entry per CDR3 protein. The sample carries some 30,000 distinct CDR3 sequences, around an eighth recorded once. Time point in this sample: longitudinal time-point 2. As concerns this clonotype: Its antigen remains unidentified.

The chain employs TRBV5-5 and TRBJ1-1; 7 nucleotides line up with TRBD1. The source material was PBMCs. The origin of this receptor is a woman aged 35 to 49 in good health. CDR3 DNA: TGTAACAGCAGCTCAGGGGGGAGAGTTGAAGCTTTCTTT. As protein: CNSSSGGRVEAFF.